The T cell receptor beta chain described here comes from a study of beta chain features in type 1 diabetes. Of the isolated RNA, all was reverse transcribed, and so the sequenced material was expressed TCRB transcripts. The repertoire was sequenced with immunoSEQ multiplex PCR; TCRdb's copy has only in-frame clones and lacks some. The sample includes 500,000 to 700,000 clones, about a sixth of them seen just once. Purity above 95% was achieved in all sorted populations. The V end was cut by 1 base, the J end by 0 bases, with 7 bases between. The CDR3 has 15 residues. The germline gives CDR1 SGHTA, CDR2 FQGNSA. This clone was detected a few times.

The origin of this receptor is a man aged 18 to 35 in good health. The V call is TRBV7-2, the J call TRBJ2-1, with D uncertain. The sample taken for sequencing was naive CD4+ T cells from blood. CDR3 in DNA: TGTGCCAGCAGCTTAGAACAGAGCTCCTACAATGAGCAGTTCTTC. Amino acids: CASSLEQSSYNEQFF.